Shown below are 30 T cell receptor beta chains from a single sample sequenced in a study of cytomegalovirus exposure and HLA in healthy donors. PCR amplification relied on 60 Vbeta primers (plus 13 Jbeta primers). The table came from immunoSEQ multiplex PCR; TCRdb's copy has only in-frame clones and leaves some out. The table lists about 170,000 clones, about 76% of them singletons. Sample: PBMCs. The receptors shown here come from a female donor in good health and CMV-seronegative.

This chain links TRBV7-4 with TRBJ2-2; tentative D call: TRBD1 (8 bases). The germline CDR1 and CDR2 sequences are SGHVT and SQSDAQ. This CDR3 comprises 15 residues. Trimming stripped 4 bases from V and 4 bases from J, with 13 bases between. CDR3 amino acids: CASSSTGEGTGELFF. The DNA of the CDR3 is TGTGCCAGCAGCTCGACAGGGGAGGGCACCGGGGAGCTGTTTTTT.

This chain joins TRBV5-6 and TRBJ2-1; D possibly corresponds to TRBD1 (6 bases). Trimming left V 3 bases short and J 8 bases short, with 15 bases between. This CDR3 contains 14 residues. In germline, CDR1 is SGHDT, CDR2 YYEEEE. As DNA, the CDR3 is TGTGCCAGCAGCTCGGGAACAGGGAGCCATGAGCAGTTCTTC. Translating gives CASSSGTGSHEQFF.

The V and J genes are TRBV9 and TRBJ2-3; TRBD2 matches 7 bases. The CDR3 length is 15 residues. J lost 4 bases, V lost 7 bases, and 12 bases had no gene match. Germline loops: CDR1 SGDLS, CDR2 YYNGEE. The CDR3 loop is CASSEGGSSADTQYF. The CDR3 coding sequence is TGTGCCAGCTCGGAAGGCGGGAGTTCCGCAGATACGCAGTATTTT.

This chain joins TRBV19 and TRBJ1-5; no clear D. This CDR3 has 15 residues. Germline values: CDR1 LNHDA, CDR2 SQIVND (reference sequence). Between the trimmed V and J ends, which lost 3 bases and 2 bases, there was a span of 11 bases. The CDR3: CASSIADGGNQPQHF. DNA for the CDR3: TGTGCCAGTAGTATCGCCGACGGAGGCAATCAGCCCCAGCATTTT.

This clone occurred a few times. This chain links TRBV30 with TRBJ1-6; 8 nucleotides match TRBD1. V was clipped by 0 bases and J by 9 bases; unmatched bases: 7. Germline lookup yields CDR1 GTSNPN and CDR2 SVGIG (reference sequence). CDR3 length: 15 amino acids. The CDR3 region is CAWSVLQGALSPLHF. For the CDR3, the DNA is TGTGCCTGGAGTGTACTCCAGGGGGCTCTTTCACCCCTCCACTTT.

The chain links TRBV21-1 to TRBJ2-3; TRBD2 reflects the table's D call only, with no check against the DNA. TRBV21-1 is deemed a pseudogene. This CDR3 comprises 19 residues. For the CDR3, the DNA is TGTGCCAGTCTAACCTCTGGGAGTTACGCTAGCGGATTCACAGATACGCAGTATTTT. Its protein is CASLTSGSYASGFTDTQYF.

The chain joins TRBV4-2 to TRBJ2-7, with D possibly being TRBD2 (6 bases). Trimming left V 5 bases short and J 3 bases short, with 8 bases between. The CDR3 extends over 12 amino acids. The V gene's germline CDR1 is LGHNA and CDR2 YNFKEQ. The CDR3 spells CASSGTVYEQYF. For the CDR3, the DNA is TGTGCCAGCAGCGGGACTGTCTACGAGCAGTACTTC.

This chain uses TRBV27 with TRBJ1-2, with 10 bases fitting TRBD1. The V segment lost 5 bases and the J segment 7 bases; nucleotides outside the gene matches: 10. The CDR3 spans 15 residues. Germline V CDR1 and CDR2: MNHEY, SMNVEV (reference sequence). CDR3 sequence (DNA): TGTGCCAGCAGTGATCCGGGACAGGGGATTGGTGGCTACACCTTC. It specifies CASSDPGQGIGGYTF.

J is TRBJ1-6 and V is TRBV9, with TRBD1 matching 10 bases. The germline gives CDR1 SGDLS, CDR2 YYNGEE. The junction had 3 bases not matched to a gene; V was cut back by 0 bases and J by 6 bases. The CDR3 length is 16 residues. The CDR3 is CASSVGQGAGNSPLHF. For the CDR3, the DNA is TGTGCCAGCAGCGTAGGACAGGGGGCGGGTAATTCACCCCTCCACTTT.

The rearrangement links TRBV6-5 to TRBJ1-1, with D perhaps TRBD1 (6 bases). Per the germline V gene, CDR1 is MNHEY and CDR2 is SVGAGI. This CDR3 contains 14 residues. V was cut by 6 bases and J by 4 bases, with 15 bases left in between. As DNA, the CDR3 is TGTGCCAGCAGACCGAGGGGGATTAGCACTGAAGCTTTCTTT. This sequence encodes CASRPRGISTEAFF.

This chain connects TRBV6-1 to TRBJ2-6; a possible D gene is TRBD2 (5 bases). V lost 6 bases and J 9 bases, leaving 15 bases between the germline ends. The CDR3 has 14 residues. Germline V gene data show CDR1 as MNHNS and CDR2 as SASEGT. The CDR3 loop reads CASRDSGLINVLTF. CDR3 bases: TGTGCCAGCAGGGACTCGGGTCTTATCAACGTCCTGACTTTC.

The chain is built from TRBV6-5 and TRBJ2-7; 13 bases fit TRBD2. This CDR3 is 14 amino acids long. Looked up from germline, CDR1 is MNHEY and CDR2 is SVGAGI. V was clipped by 2 bases and J by 7 bases; unmatched bases: 2. DNA of the CDR3: TGTGCCAGCAGTTACGGGACTAGCGGGGTGGAGCAGTACTTC. It codes for CASSYGTSGVEQYF.

The chain joins TRBV4-1 to TRBJ2-7; 7 bases line up with TRBD1. The CDR3 has 15 residues. Germline loops: CDR1 MGHRA, CDR2 YSYEKL. The V segment lost 3 bases and the J segment 2 bases; nucleotides outside the gene matches: 7. CDR3 nucleotides: TGCGCCAGCAGCCATACAGGGGTCAAGACCTACGAGCAGTACTTC. Its protein product is CASSHTGVKTYEQYF.

The rearrangement joins TRBV30 to TRBJ2-3; 11 positions match TRBD2. CDR1 is GTSNPN, CDR2 SVGIG, per germline (reference sequence). V trimming: 5 bases; J trimming: 5 bases; junction bases outside the gene matches: 9. CDR3 size: 15 residues. CDR3 sequence: CAWDLLAGEGDTQYF. CDR3 sequence (DNA): TGTGCCTGGGATTTACTAGCGGGGGAGGGAGATACGCAGTATTTT.

The chain couples TRBV25-1 to TRBJ1-4; TRBD1 is a possible D gene (5 bases). The CDR3 has 15 amino acids. V shed 3 bases and J shed 5 bases, with 13 bases lying between them. Germline values: CDR1 MGHDK, CDR2 SYGVNS. In DNA, the CDR3 is TGTGCCAGCAGTGACTATCGGGACTACAATGAAAAACTGTTTTTT. As protein: CASSDYRDYNEKLFF.

The V gene is TRBV15, the J gene TRBJ2-5, with 14 nucleotides matching TRBD2. The CDR3 is 17 residues long. V shed 6 bases, J shed 4 bases, and the junction held 10 bases outside the gene matches. Germline CDR1 reads LNHNV; CDR2 reads YYDKDF (reference sequence). CDR3 coding DNA: TGTGCCACCAGGATCGGGACTAGCGGGGGCCGAGCAGAGACCCAGTACTTC. This codes for CATRIGTSGGRAETQYF. The entire variable domain, with the rest obtained from reference TRBV15 and TRBJ2-5, is as follows: DAMVIQNPRYQVTQFGKPVTLSCSQTLNHNVMYWYQQKSSQAPKLLFHYYDKDFNNEADTPDNFQSRRPNTSFCFLDIRSPGLGDTAMYLCATRIGTSGGRAETQYFGPGTRLLVL.

The chain employs TRBV2 and TRBJ1-5, with 9 bases that match TRBD1. J was trimmed by 6 bases and V by 4 bases; bases with no gene match: 4. This CDR3 region has 14 residues. CDR1 is SNHLY, CDR2 FYNNEI, per germline. The CDR3 here is CASSGTGEGQPQHF. DNA of the CDR3: TGTGCCAGCAGTGGGACAGGGGAAGGTCAGCCCCAGCATTTT.

The chain joins TRBV5-6 to TRBJ1-3; no clear D. Trimming removed 0 bases from V and 1 base from J, with 11 bases in between. This CDR3 is built from 16 residues. Germline V lookup: CDR1 SGHDT, CDR2 YYEEEE. As DNA, the CDR3 is TGTGCCAGCAGCTTGGGAGGTTATGGGTCTGGAAACACCATATATTTT. Translating it yields CASSLGGYGSGNTIYF.

The V gene is TRBV5-1, the J gene TRBJ2-2; maybe TRBD2 (6 bases). In germline, CDR1 is SGHRS, CDR2 YFSETQ. The CDR3 has 14 residues. The V and J ends lost 4 bases and 1 base respectively, with 8 bases between them. In DNA, the CDR3 is TGCGCCAGCAGCACCGGGGGGAACACCGGGGAGCTGTTTTTT. This translates into CASSTGGNTGELFF.

The genes are TRBV6-6 and TRBJ1-1; the D is unclear. The CDR3 loop spans 12 amino acids. Between the trimmed V and J ends, which lost 6 bases and 11 bases, there was a span of 16 bases. Per the germline V gene, CDR1 is MNHNY and CDR2 is SVGAGI (reference sequence). This chain's CDR3 is CASSPNRGNAFF. The CDR3 DNA sequence: TGTGCCAGCAGCCCCAACCGCGGGAATGCTTTCTTT.

In DNA, the CDR3 is TGTGCCAGTAGTAGCCGGGACAGGGGTTATGATCAGCCCCAGCATTTT. It is translated as CASSSRDRGYDQPQHF. The V call is TRBV19, the J call TRBJ1-5, with 10 bases identical to TRBD1. Germline CDR1 LNHDA, CDR2 SQIVND (reference sequence). Unmatched junction bases numbered 8, after V lost 4 bases and J lost 5 bases. The CDR3 sequence is 16 residues long.

V and J are TRBV7-3 and TRBJ2-3, with 8 bases lining up with TRBD2. Losses at the gene ends were 3 bases for V and 12 bases for J; bases not matched to a gene: 14. The V gene's germline CDR1 is SGHTA and CDR2 FQGTGA. This CDR3 comprises 15 residues. The CDR3 region is CASSFAPIEAGGQYF. The CDR3 coding sequence is TGTGCCAGCAGCTTTGCCCCCATCGAGGCGGGGGGACAGTATTTT.

This chain uses TRBV19 with TRBJ1-1; D is possibly TRBD1 (5 bases). V lost 7 bases and J 4 bases, leaving 13 bases between the germline ends. Germline CDR1 reads LNHDA; CDR2 reads SQIVND (reference sequence). The CDR3 contains 13 residues. In DNA, the CDR3 is TGTGCCAGTAAATATTGGGGCGCCACTGAAGCTTTCTTT. This sequence encodes CASKYWGATEAFF.

There are a few counts of this clone. The V and J genes are TRBV10-1 and TRBJ2-1, with 13 bases fitting TRBD2. CDR1 WNHNN and CDR2 SYGVQD come from the germline V gene (reference sequence). The V segment lost 4 bases and the J segment 8 bases; nucleotides outside the gene matches: 8. CDR3 size: 16 residues. This CDR3 is CASSATSGGAVDEQFF. In DNA form, the CDR3 reads TGCGCCAGCAGTGCTACTAGCGGGGGGGCGGTGGATGAGCAGTTCTTC.

V gene TRBV18 combines with J gene TRBJ2-7; tentatively, D is TRBD1 (5 bases). Germline V gene lookup returns CDR1 KGHSH and CDR2 LQKENI. The CDR3 runs to 17 residues. The V end was cut by 1 base, the J end by 5 bases, with 21 bases between. The CDR3 nucleotides are TGTGCCAGCTCACCACAGGGCGCCAGGGCTGGGTCCGACGAGCAGTACTTC. Residues: CASSPQGARAGSDEQYF.

The rearrangement links TRBV7-9 to TRBJ2-3, with 16 bases identical to TRBD2. The germline CDR1 and CDR2 sequences are SEHNR and FQNEAQ (reference sequence). The CDR3 sequence is 18 residues long. J gave up 4 bases and V 5 bases, and 9 bases lay outside the gene matches. This CDR3 reads CASSPGTSGGAGPDTQYF. The CDR3 DNA reads TGTGCCAGCAGCCCCGGGACTAGCGGGGGGGCGGGCCCAGATACGCAGTATTTT.

The gene calls are TRBV6-6 and TRBJ2-5, with 7 bases lining up with TRBD1. The CDR3 consists of 15 residues. The V segment lost 2 bases and the J segment 1 base; nucleotides outside the gene matches: 4. Germline V gene lookup returns CDR1 MNHNY and CDR2 SVGAGI (reference sequence). The chain's CDR3 is CASSYLDRAQETQYF. In DNA form, the CDR3 reads TGTGCCAGCAGTTACCTCGACAGGGCCCAAGAGACCCAGTACTTC.

J is TRBJ2-2 and V is TRBV4-2, with D unresolved. V lost 4 bases and J lost 2, with 5 bases in between. The CDR3 is made up of 13 amino acids. Germline-derived CDR1 and CDR2 are LGHNA and YNFKEQ. CDR3 in DNA: TGTGCCAGCAGCCGCGAAAACACCGGGGAGCTGTTTTTT. Translation: CASSRENTGELFF.

The V and J genes are TRBV7-9 and TRBJ2-3; weak D call: TRBD2 (6 bases). The germline V gene has CDR1 SEHNR and CDR2 FQNEAQ (reference sequence). V was shortened by 3 bases and J by 0 bases, with 16 bases between the two germline ends. The CDR3 extends over 17 amino acids. The CDR3 sequence: CASSFFWGVASTDTQYF. The CDR3 DNA reads TGTGCCAGCAGCTTTTTCTGGGGGGTCGCTAGCACAGATACGCAGTATTTT.

This clone was seen once. The chain joins TRBV13 to TRBJ1-2, with a tentative D call TRBD1 (5 bases). The CDR3 is made up of 15 amino acids. The V and J ends lost 5 bases and 5 bases respectively, with 18 bases between them. Germline lookup yields CDR1 PRHDT and CDR2 FYEKMQ (reference sequence). CDR3 region: CASSRQDIGGYGYTF. The CDR3 nucleotides read TGTGCCAGCAGCCGTCAGGACATCGGAGGGTATGGCTACACCTTC.